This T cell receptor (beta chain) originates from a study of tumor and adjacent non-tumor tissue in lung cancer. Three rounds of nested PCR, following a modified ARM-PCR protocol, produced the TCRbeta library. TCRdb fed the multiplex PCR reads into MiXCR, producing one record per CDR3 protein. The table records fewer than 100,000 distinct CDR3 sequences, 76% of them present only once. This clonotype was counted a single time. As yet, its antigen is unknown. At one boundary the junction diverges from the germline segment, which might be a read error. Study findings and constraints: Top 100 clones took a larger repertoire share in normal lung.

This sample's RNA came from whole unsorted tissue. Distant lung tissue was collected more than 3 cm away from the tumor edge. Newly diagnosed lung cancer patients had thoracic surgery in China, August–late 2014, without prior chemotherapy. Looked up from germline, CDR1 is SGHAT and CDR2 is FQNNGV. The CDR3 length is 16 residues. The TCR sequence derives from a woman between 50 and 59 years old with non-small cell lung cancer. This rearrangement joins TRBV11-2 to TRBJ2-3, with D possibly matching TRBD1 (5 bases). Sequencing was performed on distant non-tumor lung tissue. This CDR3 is CVSSIPRLGLTDTQYF. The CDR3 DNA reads TGTGTCAGCAGTATCCCCCGTCTAGGTTTGACAGATACGCAATATTTT.